A selection of T cell receptor beta chains follows, all from one sample in a study of regulatory T cells in long-lasting Graves disease. One entry per CDR3 protein results from TCRdb running MiXCR on the multiplex PCR reads. The profile shows 300,000 to 400,000 distinct CDR3 sequences, over 15% of them singletons. The sample was also reused in another study, on T cells in Graves' hyperthyroidism and ophthalmopathy.

The material was peripheral blood mononuclear cells (PBMCs), obtained at new diagnosis, from a patient treated with antithyroid drugs. These receptors originate from a man aged 40-49 years with Graves disease. CDR3s include the opening cysteine and the closing phenylalanine or tryptophan. The order of the fields is clone size, CDR3 length, J gene, V gene, D gene, CDR3 DNA, CDR3 protein. The D gene is left open where the match is weak. The size field is filled for only some rows; it gives once, few, many or a size class.

size: few
length: 12
J: TRBJ1-2
V: TRBV10-3
D: TRBD1
DNA: TGTGCCATCGAGGACAGGATGTATGGCTACACCTTC
CDR3: CAIEDRMYGYTF

size: many
length: 15
J: TRBJ1-1
V: TRBV7-9
D: .
DNA: TGTGCCAGCAGCCCCCGGGGAGGGTTGAACACTGAAGCTTTCTTT
CDR3: CASSPRGGLNTEAFF

size: few
length: 16
J: TRBJ2-3
V: TRBV7-8
D: .
DNA: TGTGCCAGCAGCTTAGGGGTTAGCGCAACCACAGATACGCAGTATTTT
CDR3: CASSLGVSATTDTQYF

size: many
length: 12
J: TRBJ2-1
V: TRBV7-2
D: .
DNA: TGTGCCAGCAGCACCAGTGGGTTAGAGCAGTTCTTC
CDR3: CASSTSGLEQFF

size: .
length: 17
J: TRBJ2-5
V: TRBV7-9
D: TRBD2
DNA: TGTGCCAGCAGCTTAACTCCGGGACTAGCGGGCCAAGAGACCCAGTACTTC
CDR3: CASSLTPGLAGQETQYF

size: many
length: 14
J: TRBJ2-2
V: TRBV20-1
D: .
DNA: TGCAGTGCCGCGGGGGCCTTGAACACCGGGGAGCTGTTTTTT
CDR3: CSAAGALNTGELFF

size: many
length: 15
J: TRBJ2-3
V: TRBV5-1
D: .
DNA: TGCGCCAGCAGCTTGGTCAGCAAGGTGACAGATACGCAGTATTTT
CDR3: CASSLVSKVTDTQYF

size: many
length: 15
J: TRBJ2-3
V: TRBV7-2
D: .
DNA: TGTGCCAGCAGCTTAGACTCCGGGGGGCTCGCTACGCAGTATTTT
CDR3: CASSLDSGGLATQYF

size: many
length: 13
J: TRBJ1-5
V: TRBV2
D: .
DNA: TGTGCCAGCAGCCCTGGGGGGGAAAGGCCCCAGCATTTT
CDR3: CASSPGGERPQHF

size: .
length: 13
J: TRBJ1-1
V: TRBV7-3
D: .
DNA: TGTGCCTGCAGCTTACAGGGCGGCACTGAAGCTTTCTTT
CDR3: CACSLQGGTEAFF

size: few
length: 11
J: TRBJ2-3
V: TRBV12-5
D: .
DNA: TGTGCTAGTGGTTTCCCGGAGGGTCCGTATTTT
CDR3: CASGFPEGPYF

size: many
length: 14
J: TRBJ2-5
V: TRBV12-3/TRBV12-4
D: .
DNA: TGTGCCAGCAGCCCACGTCCCCCCGTAGAGACCCAGTACTTC
CDR3: CASSPRPPVETQYF

size: many
length: 13
J: TRBJ1-2
V: TRBV6-5
D: TRBD1
DNA: TGTGCCAGCAGTTCCCGACAGGGCTATGGCTACACCTTC
CDR3: CASSSRQGYGYTF

size: many
length: 17
J: TRBJ2-1
V: TRBV24-1
D: TRBD2
DNA: TGTGCCACCAGTGATTTTTTAGGAATTGGGACTAGCACTGAGCAGTTCTTC
CDR3: CATSDFLGIGTSTEQFF

size: .
length: 13
J: TRBJ2-5
V: TRBV20-1
D: TRBD2
DNA: TGCAGTGCTAGTGCTAGCGGGGGAGAGACCCAGTACTTC
CDR3: CSASASGGETQYF

size: .
length: 14
J: TRBJ1-5
V: TRBV12-3/TRBV12-4
D: TRBD1
DNA: TGTGCCAGCAGACAGACAGGGGCCGAGCAGCCCCAGCATTTT
CDR3: CASRQTGAEQPQHF

size: .
length: 13
J: TRBJ2-1
V: TRBV24-1
D: .
DNA: TGTGCCACCAGTGATTTTGAGGGGAATGAGCAGTTCTTC
CDR3: CATSDFEGNEQFF

size: .
length: 16
J: TRBJ2-5
V: TRBV4-1
D: .
DNA: TGCGCCAGCAGCCAAAGTAGGGGGGCGGGACAAGAGACCCAGTACTTC
CDR3: CASSQSRGAGQETQYF

size: many
length: 16
J: TRBJ2-3
V: TRBV6-2/TRBV6-3
D: TRBD1
DNA: TGTGCCAGCAGTTCGGGACAGGGGCGAATCACAGATACGCAGTATTTT
CDR3: CASSSGQGRITDTQYF

size: many
length: 16
J: TRBJ2-1
V: TRBV7-9
D: TRBD2
DNA: TGTGCCAGCAGCCCTAAAGCTAGCGGGGGGGCTCGTGAGCAGTTCTTC
CDR3: CASSPKASGGAREQFF

size: few
length: 14
J: TRBJ2-7
V: TRBV19
D: TRBD2
DNA: TGTGCCACCAAAAACGGGGGGGGAGACTACGAGCAGTACTTC
CDR3: CATKNGGGDYEQYF

size: many
length: 15
J: TRBJ2-3
V: TRBV7-9
D: TRBD2
DNA: TGTGCCAGCAGCTCGGGACTAGCGGCCACAGATACGCAGTATTTT
CDR3: CASSSGLAATDTQYF

size: many
length: 14
J: TRBJ2-7
V: TRBV7-9
D: .
DNA: TGTGCCAGCAGCCCATCCGGGACACGCTACGAGCAGTACTTC
CDR3: CASSPSGTRYEQYF

size: many
length: 16
J: TRBJ1-4
V: TRBV20-1
D: .
DNA: TGCAGTGCTAGAGATCCGGCGGAGCTAGGGAATGAAAAACTGTTTTTT
CDR3: CSARDPAELGNEKLFF

size: once
length: 15
J: TRBJ1-1
V: TRBV10-3
D: .
DNA: TGTGCCATCACGCCGCAGGGAGGGGGACTCACTGAAGCTTTCTTT
CDR3: CAITPQGGGLTEAFF

size: .
length: 16
J: TRBJ2-1
V: TRBV13
D: TRBD2
DNA: TGTGCCAGCAGTTCTCCTTTGACTAGCGGGAACAATGAGCAGTTCTTC
CDR3: CASSSPLTSGNNEQFF

size: many
length: 19
J: TRBJ2-2
V: TRBV12-3/TRBV12-4
D: .
DNA: TGTGCCAGCAGCTTAGTGCTGATATGGGGGGGCACCGACACCGGGGAGCTGTTTTTT
CDR3: CASSLVLIWGGTDTGELFF

size: few
length: 15
J: TRBJ2-3
V: TRBV18
D: .
DNA: TGTGCCAGCTCACCAGGGGGGCGCATCACAGATACGCAGTATTTT
CDR3: CASSPGGRITDTQYF

size: many
length: 15
J: TRBJ2-7
V: TRBV3-1
D: .
DNA: TGTGCCAGCAGCCAAGATAACGCAGCCGCCTACGAGCAGTACTTC
CDR3: CASSQDNAAAYEQYF

size: many
length: 17
J: TRBJ2-7
V: TRBV24-1
D: TRBD1
DNA: TGTGCCACCAGTGATTTTCGGACAGGGGGGAGTCCCTACGAGCAGTACTTC
CDR3: CATSDFRTGGSPYEQYF

size: many
length: 12
J: TRBJ1-4
V: TRBV11-2
D: .
DNA: TGTGCCAGCAGCTTAGTAGATGAAAAACTGTTTTTT
CDR3: CASSLVDEKLFF

size: few
length: 17
J: TRBJ2-2
V: TRBV7-9
D: TRBD1
DNA: TGTGCCAGCAGCTCCTGGACAGGGGAGGTTTTCACCGGGGAGCTGTTTTTT
CDR3: CASSSWTGEVFTGELFF

size: many
length: 14
J: TRBJ2-7
V: TRBV5-5
D: .
DNA: TGTGCCAGCAGCTTTTGGACGAGCTCCTACGAGCAGTACTTC
CDR3: CASSFWTSSYEQYF

size: many
length: 15
J: TRBJ1-1
V: TRBV10-3
D: .
DNA: TGTGCCATCAGTGAGGAAGTGGGCTTGGGCACTGAAGCTTTCTTT
CDR3: CAISEEVGLGTEAFF

size: few
length: 17
J: TRBJ2-1
V: TRBV5-4
D: TRBD1
DNA: TGTGCCAGCAGCTTGGGTGGTCATGGGACAGGGTTAAATGAGCAGTTCTTC
CDR3: CASSLGGHGTGLNEQFF

size: once
length: 16
J: TRBJ2-3
V: TRBV7-3
D: TRBD1
DNA: TGTGCCAGCAGCCCCGCCGGGACAGCCGGCACAGATACGCAGTATTTT
CDR3: CASSPAGTAGTDTQYF

size: few
length: 15
J: TRBJ1-5
V: TRBV2
D: TRBD1
DNA: TGTGCCAGCAGTGAACAGGGGGCGATGGATGTGCCCCAGCATTTT
CDR3: CASSEQGAMDVPQHF

size: few
length: 15
J: TRBJ2-1
V: TRBV24-1
D: TRBD2
DNA: TGTGCCACCAGTGATGTCTGGACTAGCGGGGGACGCCAGTTCTTC
CDR3: CATSDVWTSGGRQFF

size: many
length: 16
J: TRBJ2-3
V: TRBV7-6
D: TRBD2
DNA: TGTGCCAGCAGCTTAGAGGCTAGCGGGCCCACAGATACGCAGTATTTT
CDR3: CASSLEASGPTDTQYF

size: .
length: 13
J: TRBJ2-5
V: TRBV20-1
D: .
DNA: TGCAGTGCTAGCCCGTTCGGGCAAGAGACCCAGTACTTC
CDR3: CSASPFGQETQYF

size: .
length: 14
J: TRBJ2-3
V: TRBV27
D: .
DNA: TGTGCCAGCAGTTTACTTGGGAACACAGATACGCAGTATTTT
CDR3: CASSLLGNTDTQYF

size: .
length: 13
J: TRBJ2-5
V: TRBV9
D: .
DNA: TGTGCCAGCAGCGTAGAGTTTGGAGGGACTGTGTACTTC
CDR3: CASSVEFGGTVYF

size: few
length: 16
J: TRBJ1-6
V: TRBV25-1
D: TRBD1
DNA: TGTGCCAGCAGTGACCTTCGGACAGGGGATAATTCACCCCTCCACTTT
CDR3: CASSDLRTGDNSPLHF

size: many
length: 19
J: TRBJ2-5
V: TRBV24-1
D: .
DNA: TGTGCCGCCTCCTTCCCGGGCACGTCTCTCCGGGGCTCCGGTGAGACCCAGTACTTC
CDR3: CAASFPGTSLRGSGETQYF

size: many
length: 11
J: TRBJ1-1
V: TRBV6-1
D: .
DNA: TGTGCCAGCAGTCTAGAGGGGGGAGCTTTCTTT
CDR3: CASSLEGGAFF

size: many
length: 15
J: TRBJ2-2
V: TRBV6-1
D: TRBD2
DNA: TGTGCCAGCCTCGGGCTAGCGGGGTTCACCGGGGAGCTGTTTTTT
CDR3: CASLGLAGFTGELFF

size: .
length: 14
J: TRBJ1-5
V: TRBV5-8
D: .
DNA: TGTGCCAGCAGGCCCGAACTGGGCAATCAGCCCCAGCATTTT
CDR3: CASRPELGNQPQHF

size: many
length: 14
J: TRBJ2-1
V: TRBV28
D: .
DNA: TGTGCCAGCACAGGGGCGCTCTCCTACAATGAGCAGTTCTTC
CDR3: CASTGALSYNEQFF

size: .
length: 18
J: TRBJ1-4
V: TRBV4-1
D: TRBD1
DNA: TGCGCCAGCAGCCAAGTAGGGGGCAGTACTGCAACTAATGAAAAACTGTTTTTT
CDR3: CASSQVGGSTATNEKLFF

size: many
length: 13
J: TRBJ2-1
V: TRBV5-5
D: .
DNA: TGTGCCAGCAGCTTGAACCCCTACAATGAGCAGTTCTTC
CDR3: CASSLNPYNEQFF

size: .
length: 13
J: TRBJ1-5
V: TRBV28
D: .
DNA: TGTGCCAGCAGTTTGGGTAACAATCAGCCCCAGCATTTT
CDR3: CASSLGNNQPQHF

size: many
length: 16
J: TRBJ2-5
V: TRBV7-2
D: .
DNA: TGTGCCAGCAGCTTAGGCGGGGCAGAATGGATCGAGACCCAGTACTTC
CDR3: CASSLGGAEWIETQYF

size: many
length: 16
J: TRBJ2-7
V: TRBV6-5
D: .
DNA: TGTGCCAGCAGTTACACCATGACGCGTAGCTCCTACGAGCAGTACTTC
CDR3: CASSYTMTRSSYEQYF

size: many
length: 15
J: TRBJ2-1
V: TRBV28
D: TRBD2
DNA: TGTGCCAGCAGTTTGCGGGGCGGGGGTTTCGTTGGGCAGTTCTTC
CDR3: CASSLRGGGFVGQFF

size: many
length: 16
J: TRBJ2-1
V: TRBV6-1
D: .
DNA: TGTGCCAGCAGTGAATATAGTACAGGATCCTACAATGAGCAGTTCTTC
CDR3: CASSEYSTGSYNEQFF

size: many
length: 16
J: TRBJ1-5
V: TRBV28
D: .
DNA: TGTGCCAGCAGTCCAAACGACAGAGCTAGCAATCAGCCCCAGCATTTT
CDR3: CASSPNDRASNQPQHF

size: many
length: 15
J: TRBJ2-2
V: TRBV12-3/TRBV12-4
D: .
DNA: TGTGCCAGCAGAGGATGGGGACCAAACACCGGGGAGCTGTTTTTT
CDR3: CASRGWGPNTGELFF

size: many
length: 11
J: TRBJ1-1
V: TRBV6-5
D: .
DNA: TGTGCCAGCAGTTACTCAAATGAAGCTTTCTTT
CDR3: CASSYSNEAFF

size: many
length: 15
J: TRBJ1-5
V: TRBV7-2
D: .
DNA: TGTGCCAGCAGCTTAAGGGGGTGGGGCAATCAGCCCCAGCATTTT
CDR3: CASSLRGWGNQPQHF